These 27 T cell receptor beta chains came from one sample sequenced in a study of identical twins. TCRdb called the 5' RACE reads again in MiXCR, with one record for every CDR3 protein. This table holds about 790,000 distinct CDR3 sequences, roughly 20% found once. These data are also associated with another study on T cells expressing NK-cell markers.

Sequencing was carried out using PBMCs. These receptors originate from a woman aged 18-30 years in good health.

The CDR3 spells CASSLAGQGPHEQYF. The CDR3 region has the DNA TGTGCCAGCAGTTTGGCCGGACAGGGCCCCCACGAGCAGTACTTC. The rearrangement links TRBV12-3 or TRBV12-4 to TRBJ2-7; TRBD1 matches at 8 bases. CDR3 length equals 15 residues. V dropped 3 bases and J dropped 5; count of bases not matched to a gene: 9.

This clonotype was picked up many times. This chain joins TRBV6-1 and TRBJ2-1; 10 bases are shared with TRBD2. J was trimmed by 4 bases and V by 6 bases; bases with no gene match: 6. The CDR3 has 15 residues. From germline, CDR1 is MNHNS and CDR2 SASEGT. The CDR3 loop is CASRKPAGGYNEQFF. The CDR3 DNA sequence: TGTGCCAGCAGAAAACCAGCGGGAGGGTACAATGAGCAGTTCTTC.

This sequence joins TRBV7-2 and TRBJ2-3; 7 nucleotides align to TRBD1. Germline V gene lookup returns CDR1 SGHTA and CDR2 FQGNSA. V was pared by 3 bases and J by 5 bases, with 5 bases of the junction left unmatched. The CDR3 loop spans 14 amino acids. CDR3 bases: TGTGCCAGCAGCTTGGACAGGTCTAGAGATACGCAGTATTTT. Its protein product is CASSLDRSRDTQYF. Full variable domain (remainder filled in from reference TRBV7-2 and TRBJ2-3): GAGVSQSPSNKVTEKGKDVELRCDPISGHTALYWYRQSLGQGLEFLIYFQGNSAPDKSGLPSDRFSAERTGGSVSTLTIQRTQQEDSAVYLCASSLDRSRDTQYFGPGTRLTVL.

The V call is TRBV15, the J call TRBJ1-2; TRBD1 matches 7 bases. Germline V gene data show CDR1 as LNHNV and CDR2 as YYDKDF (reference sequence). The trim removed 5 bases at V and 3 bases at J, leaving 6 bases unmatched. The CDR3 is 14 residues long. The chain's CDR3 is CATSGHRGDYGYTF. CDR3 in DNA: TGTGCCACCAGCGGCCACAGGGGCGACTATGGCTACACCTTC.

This clonotype was counted between two and nine times. V and J are TRBV20-1 and TRBJ2-3; D uncertain. V lost 5 bases and J lost 4, with 10 bases in between. The CDR3 has 12 amino acids. The V gene's germline CDR1 is DFQATT and CDR2 SNEGSKA (reference sequence). The CDR3 region has the DNA TGCAGTGCTCCCGGCCCCCCAGATACGCAGTATTTT. It translates to CSAPGPPDTQYF.

This clonotype was seen ten or more times. The chain uses TRBV20-1 and TRBJ2-7; 7 bases fit TRBD1. CDR1 is DFQATT, CDR2 SNEGSKA, per germline (reference sequence). V lost 5 bases, J lost 0 bases, and 4 bases stayed unmatched. The CDR3 extends over 13 amino acids. CDR3 coding DNA: TGCAGTGCTTTCCGGGACAGCTCCTACGAGCAGTACTTC. Protein product: CSAFRDSSYEQYF.

The CDR3 protein is CASSPPRAGRNIQYF. The DNA for the CDR3 is TGTGCCAGCAGTCCCCCTCGAGCGGGCAGAAACATTCAGTACTTC. The chain combines TRBV28 with TRBJ2-4, with D maybe TRBD2 (6 bases). Deletions cut 5 bases from V and 6 bases from J, with 17 bases between. Germline CDR1 reads MDHEN; CDR2 reads SYDVKM. This CDR3 has 15 amino acids.

The chain employs TRBV20-1 and TRBJ2-3, with D unclear. V was cut by 8 bases and J by 2 bases, with 11 bases left in between. Germline V gene sequence: CDR1 DFQATT, CDR2 SNEGSKA (reference sequence). This CDR3 contains 12 residues. The CDR3 loop is CSWLGYTDTQYF. CDR3 bases: TGCAGTTGGCTAGGGTACACAGATACGCAGTATTTT.

The gene calls are TRBV12-3 or TRBV12-4 and TRBJ1-5, with D perhaps TRBD1 (5 bases). Deletions cut 6 bases from V and 5 bases from J, with 11 bases between. The CDR3 has 13 residues. Written as DNA, the CDR3 is TGTGCCAGCAGGGGACTCACCGATCAGCCCCAGCATTTT. This translates into CASRGLTDQPQHF.

This clonotype was observed a few times. This chain links TRBV6-1 with TRBJ2-7; D possibly matches TRBD1 or TRBD2 (5 bases each). V gave up 7 bases and J gave up 4 bases, with 17 bases separating them. The CDR3 consists of 14 residues. Looked up from germline, CDR1 is MNHNS and CDR2 is SASEGT. The CDR3 nucleotides read TGTGCCAGCAAGGGCGAGGGGATTAGGTACGAGCAGTACTTC. Its translation is CASKGEGIRYEQYF.

The table lists this clonotype with a few counts. The rearrangement joins TRBV20-1 to TRBJ2-7; D remains ambiguous. The CDR3 loop spans 12 amino acids. V gave up 5 bases and J gave up 2 bases, with 10 bases separating them. CDR1 is DFQATT, CDR2 SNEGSKA, per germline (reference sequence). CDR3 in amino acids: CSAPDKTYEQYF. As DNA, the CDR3 is TGCAGTGCTCCCGACAAGACCTACGAGCAGTACTTC.

This clonotype has more than one count but fewer than ten. V and J are TRBV7-6 and TRBJ1-6; D ambiguous. Germline V gene data show CDR1 as SGHVS and CDR2 as FNYEAQ. Trimming removed 1 base from V and 2 bases from J, with 12 bases in between. This CDR3 region has 17 residues. CDR3 in DNA: TGTGCCAGCAGCTTAGAGGCCGGGGTACCCTATAATTCACCCCTCCACTTT. It codes for CASSLEAGVPYNSPLHF.

Only a few counts were recorded for this clonotype. The chain has TRBV6-6 and TRBJ1-4; a weak D match, TRBD1 (6 bases). The CDR3 has 13 amino acids. Germline CDR1 is MNHNY and CDR2 is SVGAGI (reference sequence). Trimming removed 3 bases from V and 8 bases from J, with 10 bases in between. The CDR3 reads CASSYSRGEKLFF. The DNA of the CDR3 is TGTGCCAGCAGTTATAGCAGGGGAGAAAAACTGTTTTTT.

This clonotype was seen just once. The chain couples TRBV27 to TRBJ2-7; 8 bases fit TRBD2. Germline CDR1 and CDR2: MNHEY and SMNVEV (reference sequence). V shed 8 bases and J 0 bases; nucleotides not matched to a gene: 6. The CDR3 loop spans 14 amino acids. CDR3 in DNA: TGTGCCAGCTATCCGCGGGGGGCCTCCTACGAGCAGTACTTC. Its protein product is CASYPRGASYEQYF.

This clonotype appeared a few times. V usage is TRBV9 and J usage is TRBJ2-7, with D maybe TRBD2 (6 bases). The CDR3 extends over 13 amino acids. Between the trimmed V and J ends, which lost 4 bases and 3 bases, there was a span of 11 bases. Germline values: CDR1 SGDLS, CDR2 YYNGEE. This chain's CDR3 is CASSPREHYEQYF. In nucleotides, the CDR3 is TGTGCCAGCAGCCCCCGGGAGCACTACGAGCAGTACTTC.

This clonotype turned up a few times. This chain joins TRBV21-1 and TRBJ2-7; the table's TRBD1 call for D was not verified on the DNA. TRBV21-1 is marked as a pseudogene. The CDR3 extends over 16 amino acids. CDR3 nucleotides: TGTGCCAGCAGCACCCACTTACCCGGACAGGGGGCCGAGCAGTACTTC. Protein: CASSTHLPGQGAEQYF.

This chain links TRBV5-6 with TRBJ2-7, with 10 bases matching TRBD1. CDR1 and CDR2 (germline): SGHDT, YYEEEE. After removal of 0 bases from V and 5 bases from J, the junction contained 5 bases not matched to a gene. The CDR3 spans 15 residues. CDR3 sequence (DNA): TGTGCCAGCAGCTTGGGGGACAGGGGAAGGGACGAGCAGTACTTC. Translated: CASSLGDRGRDEQYF.

The chain employs TRBV7-2 and TRBJ1-4; D gene uncertain. The CDR3 covers 16 residues. Trimming took 0 bases from V and 0 from J, leaving 8 bases between them. Germline assignment: CDR1 SGHTA and CDR2 FQGNSA. DNA of the CDR3: TGTGCCAGCAGCTTAGCGCGAGGTTCAACTAATGAAAAACTGTTTTTT. This translates into CASSLARGSTNEKLFF. Filled out from reference TRBV7-2 and TRBJ1-4, the complete variable domain reads GAGVSQSPSNKVTEKGKDVELRCDPISGHTALYWYRQSLGQGLEFLIYFQGNSAPDKSGLPSDRFSAERTGGSVSTLTIQRTQQEDSAVYLCASSLARGSTNEKLFFGSGTQLSVL.

This chain links TRBV20-1 with TRBJ2-7, with 7 positions matching TRBD1. This CDR3 contains 15 residues. Trimming at V came to 3 bases and at J to 2 bases, leaving 10 bases not matched to a gene. In germline, CDR1 is DFQATT, CDR2 SNEGSKA (reference sequence). The CDR3 coding sequence is TGCAGTGCTAGGGACGACAGGGAGAATACCTACGAGCAGTACTTC. It codes for CSARDDRENTYEQYF.

Many counts were recorded for this clonotype. The genes are TRBV20-1 and TRBJ2-2, with 7 bases aligning to TRBD2. Germline CDR1 DFQATT, CDR2 SNEGSKA (reference sequence). V was clipped by 1 base and J by 2 bases; unmatched bases: 4. The CDR3 sequence is 15 residues long. CDR3 nucleotides: TGCAGTGCTAGAGTGGGGGGGAGCAACACCGGGGAGCTGTTTTTT. The encoded protein is CSARVGGSNTGELFF.

The chain couples TRBV12-3 or TRBV12-4 to TRBJ1-1, with no clear D. Trimming pared 4 bases from V and 1 base from J, leaving 7 bases between. The CDR3 totals 13 residues. The CDR3 loop is CASSSSGNTEAFF. CDR3 DNA: TGTGCCAGCAGTTCCTCAGGGAACACTGAAGCTTTCTTT.

For the CDR3, the DNA is TGCAGCGTCCAGGGGGGCACCGGGGAGCTGTTTTTT. It yields the protein CSVQGGTGELFF. The chain combines TRBV29-1 with TRBJ2-2; maybe TRBD1 (7 bases). With 6 bases removed from V and 4 bases from J, the gap between germline ends came to 9 bases. Germline values: CDR1 SQVTM, CDR2 ANQGSEA. This CDR3 comprises 12 residues.

This clonotype was seen a few times. The genes are TRBV12-3 or TRBV12-4 and TRBJ2-3; tentative D call: TRBD2 (6 bases). Trimming shortened V by 3 bases and J by 7 bases, and 23 bases separated the two germline ends. The CDR3 has 17 residues. CDR3 DNA: TGTGCCAGCAGTTTCACGTCGGGGCGGGGCCTCTCGAATACGCAGTATTTT. It encodes CASSFTSGRGLSNTQYF.

This clonotype came up many times. The genes are TRBV7-2 and TRBJ2-1, with D perhaps matching TRBD2 (5 bases). Trimming cost V 5 bases and J 3 bases, with 14 bases left between them. Germline loops: CDR1 SGHTA, CDR2 FQGNSA. The CDR3 length is 15 residues. The CDR3 protein is CASSQEAGGYNEQFF. In nucleotides, the CDR3 is TGTGCCAGCAGCCAGGAGGCAGGTGGCTACAATGAGCAGTTCTTC. Full variable domain (remainder filled in from reference TRBV7-2 and TRBJ2-1): GAGVSQSPSNKVTEKGKDVELRCDPISGHTALYWYRQSLGQGLEFLIYFQGNSAPDKSGLPSDRFSAERTGGSVSTLTIQRTQQEDSAVYLCASSQEAGGYNEQFFGPGTRLTVL.

CDR3 nucleotide sequence: TGTGCCACACTGGGCGTCGGCACTGAAGCTTTCTTT. Its translation: CATLGVGTEAFF. The chain carries TRBV19 and TRBJ1-1; no clear D. CDR3 size: 12 residues. CDR1 is LNHDA, CDR2 SQIVND, per germline (reference sequence). Trimming cost V 10 bases and J 4 bases, with 13 bases left between them. The full variable domain, completed using reference TRBV19 and TRBJ1-1, is DGGITQSPKYLFRKEGQNVTLSCEQNLNHDAMYWYRQDPGQGLRLIYYSQIVNDFQKGDIAEGYSVSREKKESFPLTVTSAQKNPTAFYLCATLGVGTEAFFGQGTRLTVV.

This clonotype came up a few times. The chain is built from TRBV5-1 and TRBJ1-2; D is undetermined. This CDR3 is 15 amino acids long. Germline V gene sequence: CDR1 SGHRS, CDR2 YFSETQ. The V end was cut by 2 bases, the J end by 3 bases, with 14 bases between. This chain's CDR3 is CASSLSAGQHYGYTF. The CDR3 DNA follows: TGCGCCAGCAGCTTATCGGCCGGGCAGCACTATGGCTACACCTTC.

The chain uses TRBV29-1 and TRBJ1-4; 7 bases agree with TRBD1. Germline V gives CDR1 SQVTM, CDR2 ANQGSEA. V lost 0 bases, J lost 5 bases, and 9 bases stayed unmatched. CDR3 length: 16 residues. CDR3 nucleotides: TGCAGCGTTGAAGATCGACGACAGGGACAAAATGAAAAACTGTTTTTT. Protein: CSVEDRRQGQNEKLFF.